This T cell receptor beta chain was found in a study of shared clonotypes between healthy human individuals (dated by TCRdb to the early 2020s). Describing the broader study: The cohort comprised a couple of women and a few men aged 18 to 49 years. For each donor, three plates each were used for CD4 naive and CD4 memory, two plates were used for CD8 naive, and one plate was used for CD8 memory. To estimate repertoire size and how much clonotype sharing occurs between individuals, the study deeply sequenced the blood TCR repertoires of roughly 5 healthy adults. To increase sequencing depth and limit assay-specific biases, different laboratories used diverse techniques to prepare libraries and sequence TCR repertoires. Each donor's leukapheresis produced roughly between about 0.8 and 10 billion PBMCs.

Findings and caveats that apply to the study as a whole: The genetic and exposure-history diversity represented was limited by the small number of donors. Rarefaction of sorted-subset datasets indicated incomplete sequencing despite the large sequencing depth. Naive subsets generally had larger estimated clonotype richness than memory subsets did. Based on pairwise subsampling, the degree of clonotype sharing among donors was expected to be affected by sequencing depth. Sampling was restricted to blood, and TCR repertoires in tissue are likely to differ from TCR repertoires in blood. Across a few donors, roughly 5.1% of naive CD4, roughly 3.5% of naive CD8, roughly 2.3% of memory CD4, and approximately 0.4% of memory CD8 clonotypes were shared. Clonotypes shared by all four sorted-subset donors showed higher generation probabilities than non-shared clonotypes.

TCR CDR3 regions were amplified from genomic DNA by multiplex PCR using the deep immunoSEQ assay. For each cell subset, the extracted genomic DNA was distributed evenly across all wells of several immunoSEQ 96-well plates, and each plate served as one replicate. Each replicate PCR for sorted subsets received 200 ng genomic DNA, equal to some 32,000 T cell genomes. The purified libraries were quantified using a Qubit 3.0 fluorometer, sized with a Bioanalyzer 2100, and then quantified again using the KAPA Library Quantification kit. Every immunoSEQ 96-well plate was sequenced on a separate single-read 150-cycle Illumina NextSeq 550 flow cell. The published analysis was carried out like this. Because only junctional sequences without quality scores were contained in the immunoSEQ output, filtering matching that applied to full-length reads could not be performed. To assign V/J genes and CDR3, sequences were annotated against IMGT germline references using PyIR, a Python wrapper for IgBLAST v1.9. Any read was removed if the V/J assignment was weak (E-value above 1e-6), the CDR3 was missing, or the read contained stop codons, out-of-frame junctions, or ambiguous translated residues. V3J clonotypes were defined by identical inferred V gene, J gene, and CDR3 amino acid sequence. Percentage overlap between repertoires was computed as shared unique clonotypes divided by the size of the smaller repertoire. RTK rarefaction, the Chao1 estimator, and Recon v2.1 estimates of unobserved clonotypes were used to assess repertoire richness. For all TCRbeta clonotypes obtained by the gDNA method from a few donors, generation probabilities were computed with OLGA. In its TCRdb copy, this immuneACCESS table keeps in-frame sequences only and misses some clones. Where compared with another copy, unresolved V genes explain less than half of these, and the others have no known cause. D and trimming were read from the DNA, whereas the V and J calls and clone size are those reported in that table. The table for this sample lists some 1 million clones; around 74% of them were counted only once. The biggest ten clones account for approximately 1.5% of the sample.

Details on this clone: Its antigen is currently not known. No base-level quality is on record; no much larger clone is a single base apart.

The germline V gene (reference sequence) supplies CDR1 SEHNR and CDR2 FQNEAQ. V sheds 7 bases and J sheds 4 bases, leaving 14 bases between their ends. Taken from cysteine to phenylalanine, the CDR3 has 14 residues. The sequence is cut down to CDR3 DNA, 42 bases in frame from base 1. Donors were healthy HIV-negative adults with no recently reported acute infections or vaccinations. Only Caucasian adults living in Nashville, Tennessee, USA were represented among the donors. Magnetic negative selection was used to enrich CD4+ T cells, after which naive cells were positively selected on CD45RA and the negative fraction became the memory subset. Blood was collected by leukapheresis, and PBMCs were isolated by Ficoll-Histopaque density gradient centrifugation and then cryopreserved in liquid nitrogen vapor phase. Analytical flow cytometry was used to check the purity and quantity of each magnetically sorted T cell population. Genomic DNA was isolated from every sorted fraction and measured by UV absorbance on a Nanodrop 2000c.

The receptor's source is a man between 18 and 29 years old in good health. The rearrangement combines TRBV7-9 with TRBJ1-3, with TRBD1 tentatively as D gene (6 bases match). Sample: memory CD4+ T cells sorted from blood. The cell subset or site label here, explained by the study, means: CD45RA-negative fraction. For the CDR3, the sequence is CASTATGSGNTIYF. The nucleotide sequence is given as TGTGCCAGCACCGCAACAGGGTCGGGAAACACCATATATTTT.